This TCR beta chain comes out of a study of T cells in localized non-small cell lung cancer. TCRdb's copy holds only in-frame clones and misses some; the assay was immunoSEQ multiplex PCR. The data show 25,000 to 30,000 clones, about 80% seen once. Concerning this clone: Its antigen is currently unknown.

Study-wide results and limits: It was uninvolved adjacent lung that showed the highest T cell clonality, exceeding tumor. Adjacent lung exhibited a median of about 50 among the 100 most abundant tumor clones. As only one tumor region underwent sequencing, heterogeneity remains possible.

The source of this sequence is a man between 40 and 70 years old with stage III lung adenocarcinoma. This sample comprised peripheral blood mononuclear cells, obtained before any cancer treatment.

CDR3 amino acids: CASSPPAAPYGYTF. CDR3 DNA: TGTGCCAGCTCACCACCGGCAGCCCCCTATGGCTACACCTTC. The chain carries TRBV18 and TRBJ1-2; D remains unclear. The CDR3 consists of 14 residues. Germline values: CDR1 KGHSH, CDR2 LQKENI. Trimming pared 0 bases from V and 4 bases from J, leaving 9 bases between.